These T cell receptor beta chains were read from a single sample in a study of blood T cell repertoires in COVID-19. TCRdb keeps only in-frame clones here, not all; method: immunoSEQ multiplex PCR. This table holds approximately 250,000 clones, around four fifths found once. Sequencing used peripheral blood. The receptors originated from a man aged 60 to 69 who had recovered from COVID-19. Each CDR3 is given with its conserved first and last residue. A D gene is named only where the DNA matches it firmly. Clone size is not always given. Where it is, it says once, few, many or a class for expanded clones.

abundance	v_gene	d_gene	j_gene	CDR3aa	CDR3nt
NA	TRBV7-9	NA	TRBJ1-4	CASSFNGVEKLFF	TGTGCCAGCAGCTTTAACGGAGTTGAAAAACTGTTTTTT
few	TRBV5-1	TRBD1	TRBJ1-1	CASSRDSNTEAFF	TGCGCCAGCAGCCGGGACAGTAACACTGAAGCTTTCTTT
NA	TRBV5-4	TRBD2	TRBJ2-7	CASSQGGGLAGGRQYF	TGTGCCAGCAGCCAGGGGGGCGGACTAGCGGGAGGGAGGCAGTACTTC
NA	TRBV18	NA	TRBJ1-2	CASSPKQGADYGYTF	TGTGCCAGCTCACCAAAACAGGGCGCGGACTATGGCTACACCTTC
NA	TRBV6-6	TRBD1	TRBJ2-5	CASSPSGQGVRGKTQYF	TGTGCCAGCAGTCCCTCGGGGCAGGGGGTCAGGGGAAAGACCCAGTACTTC
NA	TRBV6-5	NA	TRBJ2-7	CASSLSTAIPYEQYF	TGTGCCAGCAGTCTTTCGACAGCGATCCCCTACGAGCAGTACTTC
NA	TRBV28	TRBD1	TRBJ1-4	CASGDRGEKLFF	TGTGCCAGCGGGGACAGGGGTGAAAAACTGTTTTTT
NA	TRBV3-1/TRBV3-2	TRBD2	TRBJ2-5	CASSQDLRGGQETQYF	TGTGCCAGCAGCCAAGATCTTAGGGGAGGGCAAGAGACCCAGTACTTC
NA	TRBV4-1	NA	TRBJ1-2	CASSQEVTAFYGYTF	TGCGCCAGCAGCCAAGAAGTTACAGCCTTCTATGGCTACACCTTC
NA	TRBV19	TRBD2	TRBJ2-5	CASSPGTTGGTQYF	TGTGCCAGTAGTCCTGGGACCACGGGAGGGACCCAGTACTTC
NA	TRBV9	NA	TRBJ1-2	CASSVELEARSYGYTF	TGTGCCAGCAGCGTAGAACTAGAAGCCCGATCCTATGGCTACACCTTC
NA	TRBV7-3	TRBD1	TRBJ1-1	CASSLKGAGGTEAFF	TGTGCCAGCAGCTTAAAGGGCGCAGGGGGGACTGAAGCTTTCTTT
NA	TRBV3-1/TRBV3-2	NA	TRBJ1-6	CASSHGRNSPLHF	TGTGCCAGCAGCCACGGGAGAAATTCACCCCTCCACTTT
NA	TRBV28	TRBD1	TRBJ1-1	CASSTSGDRGEAFF	TGTGCCAGCAGCACATCGGGGGACAGGGGTGAAGCTTTCTTT
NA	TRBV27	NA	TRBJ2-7	CASSLRQGLDEQYF	TGTGCCAGCAGTTTACGGCAGGGGCTCGACGAGCAGTACTTC
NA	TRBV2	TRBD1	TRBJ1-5	CASSEADRGLAPQHF	TGTGCCAGCAGTGAAGCGGACAGGGGCCTCGCGCCCCAGCATTTT
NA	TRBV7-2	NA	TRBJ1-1	CASRLRVVNTEAFF	TGTGCCAGCAGACTCAGGGTAGTGAACACTGAAGCTTTCTTT
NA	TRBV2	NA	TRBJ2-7	CASKVSTSSSYEQYF	TGTGCCAGCAAGGTCTCCACTAGTAGCTCCTACGAGCAGTACTTC
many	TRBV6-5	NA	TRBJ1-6	CASSLGTRNSPLHF	TGTGCCAGCAGCCTTGGGACTCGAAATTCACCCCTCCACTTT
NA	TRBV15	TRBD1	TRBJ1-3	CATSTFPDRGSGNTIYF	TGTGCCACCAGCACCTTCCCGGACAGGGGAAGTGGAAACACCATATATTTT
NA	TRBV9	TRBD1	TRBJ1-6	CASSAQGARYNSPLHF	TGTGCCAGCAGCGCCCAGGGGGCTCGGTATAATTCACCCCTCCACTTT
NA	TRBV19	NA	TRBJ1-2	CASSRGGRGANYGYTF	TGTGCCAGTAGTCGCGGGGGACGGGGAGCTAACTATGGCTACACCTTC
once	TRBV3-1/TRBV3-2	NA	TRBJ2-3	CASSLVTDTQYF	TGTGCCAGCAGCCTAGTAACAGATACGCAGTATTTT
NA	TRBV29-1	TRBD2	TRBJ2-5	CSIVAGGETQYF	TGCAGCATCGTCGCGGGAGGAGAGACCCAGTACTTC
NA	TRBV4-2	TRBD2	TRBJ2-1	CASSPRGLAGGDGEQFF	TGTGCCAGCAGCCCAAGAGGACTAGCGGGGGGGGACGGTGAGCAGTTCTTC
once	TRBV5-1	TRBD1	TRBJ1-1	CASTAWDRGTEAFF	TGCGCCAGCACCGCTTGGGACAGGGGTACTGAAGCTTTCTTT
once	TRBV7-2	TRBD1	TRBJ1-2	CASSPGGTRGKGYGYTF	TGTGCCAGCAGCCCAGGGGGGACGAGGGGCAAGGGGTATGGCTACACCTTC
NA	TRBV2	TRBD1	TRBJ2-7	CASRATGTASYEQYF	TGTGCCAGCAGGGCAACCGGGACAGCTTCCTACGAGCAGTACTTC
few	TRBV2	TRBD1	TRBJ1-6	CASSAGTGGSSPLHF	TGTGCCAGCAGTGCAGGGACAGGAGGAAGTTCACCCCTCCACTTT
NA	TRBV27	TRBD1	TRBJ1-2	CASSLGTGGGYTF	TGTGCCAGCAGTCTTGGGACAGGGGGGGGCTACACCTTC
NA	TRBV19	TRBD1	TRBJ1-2	CASSIDHGTGSAYGYTF	TGTGCCAGTAGTATAGATCACGGGACAGGGAGTGCCTATGGCTACACCTTC
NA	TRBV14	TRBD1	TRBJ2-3	CASSLRDSGTDTQYF	TGTGCCAGCAGCCTACGGGACAGTGGCACAGATACGCAGTATTTT
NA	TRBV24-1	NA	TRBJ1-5	CATQPGTQNQPQHF	TGTGCCACCCAACCCGGGACTCAGAATCAGCCCCAGCATTTT
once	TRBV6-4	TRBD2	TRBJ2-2	CASSDTSGDTGELFF	TGTGCCAGCAGTGACACTAGCGGGGACACCGGGGAGCTGTTTTTT
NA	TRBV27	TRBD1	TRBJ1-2	CASSFRGGNGYTF	TGTGCCAGCAGTTTTAGAGGGGGCAATGGCTACACCTTC
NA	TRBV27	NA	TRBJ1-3	CASSLRAGGNTIYF	TGTGCCAGCAGTTTGCGGGCTGGTGGAAACACCATATATTTT
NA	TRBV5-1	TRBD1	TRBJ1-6	CASSTPGQGTPLHF	TGCGCCAGCAGCACACCGGGACAGGGGACACCCCTCCACTTT
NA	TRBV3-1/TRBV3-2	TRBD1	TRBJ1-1	CASSLGQGNTEAFF	TGTGCCAGCAGCCTAGGACAGGGAAACACTGAAGCTTTCTTT
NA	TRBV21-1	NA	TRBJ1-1	CASSNSSNTEAFF	TGTGCCAGCAGCAACTCCAGTAACACTGAAGCTTTCTTT
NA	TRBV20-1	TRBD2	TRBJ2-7	CSATDSGRSTYEQYF	TGCAGTGCTACTGATAGCGGGAGATCCACCTACGAGCAGTACTTC
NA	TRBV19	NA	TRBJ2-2	CASSIWGQGIQYTGELFF	TGTGCCAGTAGTATATGGGGCCAGGGGATCCAGTACACCGGGGAGCTGTTTTTT
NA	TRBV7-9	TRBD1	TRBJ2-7	CASSLSGSGGEQYF	TGTGCCAGCAGCTTAAGTGGGTCAGGGGGTGAGCAGTACTTC
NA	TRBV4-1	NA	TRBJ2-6	CASSQVGAGANVLTF	TGCGCCAGCAGCCAAGTAGGAGCTGGGGCCAACGTCCTGACTTTC
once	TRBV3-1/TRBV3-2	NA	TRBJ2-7	CASSPPWAPYEQYF	TGTGCCAGCAGCCCCCCTTGGGCCCCCTACGAGCAGTACTTC
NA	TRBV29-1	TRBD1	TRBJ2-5	CSVVRTGRKETQYF	TGCAGCGTTGTGAGGACAGGGCGTAAGGAGACCCAGTACTTC
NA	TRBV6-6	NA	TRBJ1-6	CASSFQGGGNSPLHF	TGTGCCAGTAGTTTTCAAGGGGGGGGAAATTCACCCCTCCACTTT
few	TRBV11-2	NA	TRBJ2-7	CASSFSGYEQYF	TGTGCCAGCAGCTTCTCCGGCTACGAGCAGTACTTC
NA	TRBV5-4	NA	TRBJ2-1	CASSLDLGGGNEQFF	TGTGCCAGCAGCCTAGATCTCGGGGGAGGCAATGAGCAGTTCTTC
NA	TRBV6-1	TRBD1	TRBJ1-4	CASSEYRTGSNEKLFF	TGTGCCAGCAGTGAATACAGGACAGGAAGTAATGAAAAACTGTTTTTT
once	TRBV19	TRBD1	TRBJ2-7	CASRRTGGYEQYF	TGTGCCAGTAGGAGGACAGGGGGCTACGAGCAGTACTTC
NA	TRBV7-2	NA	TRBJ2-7	CASSPARYLSYEQYF	TGTGCCAGCAGCCCCGCCCGGTACCTTTCCTACGAGCAGTACTTC
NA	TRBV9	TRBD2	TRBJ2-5	CASSVGERGGFQETQYF	TGTGCCAGCAGCGTAGGAGAGCGGGGGGGCTTTCAAGAGACCCAGTACTTC
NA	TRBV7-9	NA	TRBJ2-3	CASSLGGDQGTQYF	TGTGCCAGCAGCCTAGGCGGGGACCAGGGTACGCAGTATTTT
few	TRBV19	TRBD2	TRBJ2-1	CASSAGLAKGPRFVHNEQFF	TGTGCCAGTAGTGCCGGACTAGCCAAGGGTCCCCGTTTTGTACACAATGAGCAGTTCTTC
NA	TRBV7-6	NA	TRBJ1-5	CASSSREGGPRGQPQHF	TGTGCCAGCAGCTCTCGTGAGGGTGGCCCCCGGGGTCAGCCCCAGCATTTT
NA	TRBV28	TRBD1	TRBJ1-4	CASKPWTGGTEKLFF	TGTGCCAGCAAACCGTGGACAGGGGGCACTGAAAAACTGTTTTTT
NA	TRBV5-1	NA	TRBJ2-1	CASKLGESSYNEQFF	TGCGCCAGCAAGCTCGGGGAAAGCTCCTACAATGAGCAGTTCTTC
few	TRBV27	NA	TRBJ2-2	CASSFLTGELFF	TGTGCCAGCAGTTTTCTCACCGGGGAGCTGTTTTTT
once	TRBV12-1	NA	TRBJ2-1	CASSSYTGTGSAYNEQFF	TGTGCCAGCAGCTCTTACACCGGGACAGGTTCGGCCTACAATGAGCAGTTCTTC